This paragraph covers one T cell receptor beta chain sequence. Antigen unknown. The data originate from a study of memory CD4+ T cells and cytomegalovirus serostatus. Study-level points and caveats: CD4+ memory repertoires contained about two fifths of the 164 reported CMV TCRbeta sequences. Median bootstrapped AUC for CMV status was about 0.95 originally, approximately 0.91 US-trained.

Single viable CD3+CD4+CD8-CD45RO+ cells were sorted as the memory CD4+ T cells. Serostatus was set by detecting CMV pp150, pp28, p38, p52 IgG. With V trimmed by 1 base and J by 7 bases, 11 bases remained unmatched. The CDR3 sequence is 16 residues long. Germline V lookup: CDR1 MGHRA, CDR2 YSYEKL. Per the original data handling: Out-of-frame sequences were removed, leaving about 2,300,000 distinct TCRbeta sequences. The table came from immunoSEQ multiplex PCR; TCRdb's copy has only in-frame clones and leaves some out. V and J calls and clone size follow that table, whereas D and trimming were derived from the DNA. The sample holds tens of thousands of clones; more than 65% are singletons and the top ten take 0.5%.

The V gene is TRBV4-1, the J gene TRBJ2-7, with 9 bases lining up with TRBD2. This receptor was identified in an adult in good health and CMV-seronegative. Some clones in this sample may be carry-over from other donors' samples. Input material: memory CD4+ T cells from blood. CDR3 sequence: CASSQVPTSGEREQYF. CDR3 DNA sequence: TGCGCCAGCAGCCAAGTGCCGACTAGCGGAGAGCGGGAGCAGTACTTC.